The source of this T cell receptor beta chain is a study of T cell repertoires in cytomegalovirus infection. TCRdb re-called the reads through MiXCR, storing one row per CDR3 protein. This table has 150,000 to 200,000 distinct CDR3 sequences, less than 25% appearing once. Trimming removed 1 base from V and 0 bases from J; junction bases left unmatched: 3. The germline CDR1 and CDR2 sequences are SEHNR and FQNEAQ (reference sequence). There are 16 residues in the CDR3. Concerning this clonotype itself: Its antigen is not identified.

The receptor's source is a human donor in good health (CMV status not recorded). Some clones in this sample may be carry-over from other donors' samples. The source was CD8+ T cells from cultured PBMCs, collected from culture after CMV antigen stimulation. The chain recombines TRBV7-9 with TRBJ2-5; 9 bases are shared with TRBD2. The CDR3 coding sequence is TGTGCCAGCAGCTTAGAGGCGGGGGGGTACCAAGAGACCCAGTACTTC. Translation: CASSLEAGGYQETQYF.